The entry below describes one T cell receptor (beta chain). This clonotype was counted between two and nine times. It has no known antigen specificity. Within one base of it there is no much larger clone, and no base qualities were kept. What this sample's treatment or condition label stands for: in vitro stimulation with specific CMV peptide epitopes to enrich CMV-specific T cells. For CDR1 and CDR2, the germline V gene (reference sequence) lists GTSNPN and SVGIG. The CDR3 contains 14 residues, cysteine and phenylalanine counted. Only the CDR3 portion is preserved as DNA: 42 bases, with reading frame beginning at the first base. Deletion took 5 bases off V and 0 bases off J, with a span of 13 bases between the germline ends. The reads were generated on an Illumina HiSeq 1500. The public reads were reanalyzed by TCRdb: fastp trimming at Q25, MiXCR alignment, in-frame beta chains only. Each record represents a unique CDR3 protein, reported with the most common genes and DNA among its rows. The sample profile shows tens of thousands of distinct CDR3 sequences; 20% of them were found once. The ten largest clones take up more than 65% of the sample.

The sample comes from a study of T cell repertoires in cytomegalovirus infection (dated by TCRdb to the late 2010s). For context, the study as a whole: Alongside well-studied HLA-B-restricted epitopes, the peptide stimulations were aimed at recently identified HLA-C-restricted CMV epitopes, whose presentation resists viral immunomodulation. The HLA type of each donor mattered for the analysis, because public TCR beta signatures pointed to carriage of CMV infection along with the matching HLA type. What the authors observed across the whole study: In both this cohort and an independent cohort of 352 donors, the cumulative frequency of public TCR beta family members distinguished carriers of CMV infection plus the relevant HLA type. In the ex vivo response, HLA-C-restricted CMV-specific TCR beta clonotypes were dominant, and in two of eight donors the single most frequent clonotype came from this HLA-C-restricted group.

This clonotype originated in a human donor in good health (CMV status not recorded). Some clones in this sample may be carry-over from other donors' samples. The chain is assembled from TRBV30 and TRBJ1-1; TRBD1 could be the D gene, as 6 bases match. The sequencing used CD8+ T cells from cultured PBMCs, collected from culture after CMV antigen stimulation. The CDR3 corresponds to CAWDPGHLNTEAFF. The nucleotides read TGTGCCTGGGATCCGGGACACTTGAACACTGAAGCTTTCTTT.